These 26 T cell receptor beta chains share one sample of origin, sequenced in a study of cytomegalovirus exposure and HLA in healthy donors. This PCR relied on a set of 60 Vbeta primers and 13 Jbeta primers. Clones were read by immunoSEQ multiplex PCR, and TCRdb kept only the in-frame ones, dropping some. Altogether around 150,000 clones are present, roughly 84% being singletons, with the ten largest covering about 6.8%. The sample comprised PBMCs. Receptor source: a man aged 45-65 years in good health and CMV-seropositive.

The chain couples TRBV4-2 to TRBJ2-7; TRBD1 matches 9 bases. Germline V gene lookup returns CDR1 LGHNA and CDR2 YNFKEQ. The CDR3 spans 15 residues. The V gene end was trimmed by 3 bases and the J gene end by 3 bases; junction bases not matched to a gene: 6. In DNA form, the CDR3 reads TGTGCCAGCAGCCAGGCCGGGACAGGGATCTACGAGCAGTACTTC. It encodes CASSQAGTGIYEQYF.

The chain is built from TRBV7-9 and TRBJ2-1; 10 nucleotides match TRBD2. In germline, CDR1 is SEHNR, CDR2 FQNEAQ (reference sequence). The CDR3 runs to 15 residues. The ends lost 6 bases at V and 4 bases at J; junction bases unmatched: 6. The CDR3 protein is CASRSSGGLYNEQFF. The CDR3 nucleotides read TGTGCCAGCAGGTCTAGCGGGGGTCTATACAATGAGCAGTTCTTC.

The gene calls are TRBV7-6 and TRBJ2-5; D is perhaps TRBD2 (5 bases). The CDR3 sequence is 15 residues long. Germline V CDR1 and CDR2: SGHVS, FNYEAQ. With 3 bases removed from V and 5 bases from J, the gap between germline ends came to 16 bases. CDR3: CASSLASGEWETQYF. DNA for the CDR3: TGTGCCAGCAGCTTGGCATCCGGGGAGTGGGAGACCCAGTACTTC.

The chain is built from TRBV7-8 and TRBJ2-1, with 13 bases that match TRBD2. The V gene's germline CDR1 is SGHVS and CDR2 FQNEAQ. The junction had 6 bases not matched to a gene; V was cut back by 5 bases and J by 8 bases. The CDR3 sequence is 15 residues long. The DNA for the CDR3 is TGTGCCAGCAGCAGGACTAGCGGGGGAGGGGATGAGCAGTTCTTC. It encodes CASSRTSGGGDEQFF.

The table lists this clone with a few counts. The J gene is TRBJ1-5, the V gene TRBV5-8, with D perhaps matching TRBD1 (5 bases). CDR1 is SGHTS and CDR2 is YDEGEE in the germline V gene. Trimming took 3 bases from V and 5 from J, leaving 12 bases between them. The CDR3 runs to 14 residues. The DNA for the CDR3 is TGTGCCAGCAGCTCGCAGGGCATATATCAGCCCCAGCATTTT. Translating it yields CASSSQGIYQPQHF.

Details on this clone: This same CDR3 is encoded by further DNA sequences in the sample. The chain couples TRBV5-1 to TRBJ1-1; unclear D gene. The CDR3 runs to 14 residues. Between the trimmed V and J ends, which lost 2 bases and 2 bases, there was a span of 10 bases. From germline, CDR1 is SGHRS and CDR2 YFSETQ. CDR3 sequence: CASSLDGGNTEAFF. CDR3 in DNA: TGCGCCAGCAGCTTAGACGGCGGTAACACTGAAGCTTTCTTT.

The V and J genes are TRBV5-1 and TRBJ1-2; TRBD1 matches at 7 bases. Germline V CDR1 and CDR2: SGHRS, YFSETQ. The CDR3 contains 14 residues. V lost 4 bases and J lost 5; bases outside the gene matches: 8. CDR3 nucleotides: TGCGCCAGCAGCCCCTCAGGGGGAGGATATGGCTACACCTTC. This encodes CASSPSGGGYGYTF.

A remark on this clone: The germline gene is not matched at one end of the junction; a read error may be the cause. The chain employs TRBV20-1 and TRBJ2-1; D ambiguous. Germline V gene sequence: CDR1 DFQATT, CDR2 SNEGSKA (reference sequence). The CDR3 sequence is 11 residues long. This chain's CDR3 is CSARDLPREIF. The CDR3 nucleotides are TGCAGTGCTAGAGATCTCCCCCGCGAGATCTTC.

This clone was seen a handful of times. In the same sample, other DNA sequences code for this CDR3. The gene calls are TRBV2 and TRBJ1-1, with D possibly being TRBD1 (6 bases). Trimming shortened V by 6 bases and J by 0 bases, and 11 bases separated the two germline ends. This CDR3 has 14 residues. CDR1 and CDR2 from the germline V gene are SNHLY and FYNNEI. DNA of the CDR3: TGTGCCAGCAGCCCCGGACAGCTGAACACTGAAGCTTTCTTT. The encoded protein is CASSPGQLNTEAFF.

The chain carries TRBV28 and TRBJ1-1; TRBD1 is a possible D gene (5 bases). With 3 bases removed from V and 0 bases from J, the gap between germline ends came to 14 bases. The CDR3 is made up of 16 amino acids. Germline CDR1 is MDHEN and CDR2 is SYDVKM. The CDR3: CASSFGRALMNTEAFF. The CDR3 region has the DNA TGTGCCAGCAGTTTCGGCAGGGCTCTAATGAACACTGAAGCTTTCTTT.

This clone appeared once. The CDR3 reads CASSSRYPGGQETQYF. The CDR3, as DNA: TGCGCCAGCAGCTCCCGATACCCGGGAGGTCAAGAGACCCAGTACTTC. This chain uses TRBV5-1 with TRBJ2-5, with 7 bases matching TRBD2. Germline V CDR1 and CDR2: SGHRS, YFSETQ. J gave up 2 bases and V 3 bases, and 10 bases lay outside the gene matches. The CDR3 covers 16 residues.

The chain couples TRBV11-3 to TRBJ2-1; 8 positions match TRBD1. Trimming removed 5 bases from V and 3 bases from J; junction bases left unmatched: 9. The CDR3 runs 16 residues. CDR1 SGHNT and CDR2 YENEEA come from the germline V gene. The CDR3 region has the DNA TGTGCCAGCAGCCCCACCTTTGGACAGGGCTACAATGAGCAGTTCTTC. It codes for CASSPTFGQGYNEQFF.

The V call is TRBV28, the J call TRBJ2-1; the match to TRBD2 covers 7 bases. The V segment lost 7 bases and the J segment 2 bases; nucleotides outside the gene matches: 2. Germline lookup yields CDR1 MDHEN and CDR2 SYDVKM. CDR3 length: 13 residues. CDR3 DNA sequence: TGTGCCAGCACAGCGGGGCCCTACAATGAGCAGTTCTTC. This sequence encodes CASTAGPYNEQFF.

This chain joins TRBV5-6 and TRBJ2-7, with 11 bases matching TRBD2. The CDR3 has 15 amino acids. Germline assignment: CDR1 SGHDT and CDR2 YYEEEE. V shed 3 bases and J 2 bases; nucleotides not matched to a gene: 4. The CDR3, as DNA: TGTGCCAGCAGCTCTAGCGGGGGGCCCACCTACGAGCAGTACTTC. Amino acids: CASSSSGGPTYEQYF.

This rearrangement joins TRBV9 to TRBJ1-1; no definite D call. Germline V gene sequence: CDR1 SGDLS, CDR2 YYNGEE. This CDR3 is built from 14 residues. Trimming left V 0 bases short and J 0 bases short, with 6 bases between. CDR3 DNA sequence: TGTGCCAGCAGCGTAGACGGGATGAACACTGAAGCTTTCTTT. It specifies CASSVDGMNTEAFF.

CDR3 in amino acids: CASSPGAGANVLTF. As DNA, the CDR3 is TGTGCCAGTAGCCCGGGGGCTGGGGCCAACGTCCTGACTTTC. The chain couples TRBV19 to TRBJ2-6; TRBD2 is a possible D gene (6 bases). This CDR3 region has 14 residues. V was pared by 6 bases and J by 2 bases, with 8 bases between. The germline V gene encodes CDR1 LNHDA and CDR2 SQIVND (reference sequence). The full variable domain, its missing parts supplied by reference TRBV19 and TRBJ2-6, is DGGITQSPKYLFRKEGQNVTLSCEQNLNHDAMYWYRQDPGQGLRLIYYSQIVNDFQKGDIAEGYSVSREKKESFPLTVTSAQKNPTAFYLCASSPGAGANVLTFGAGSRLTVL.

The CDR3 bases are TGTGCCAGCTCACCTGTCGGACAGGGGCCCTACAATGAGCAGTTCTTC. Residues: CASSPVGQGPYNEQFF. The rearrangement joins TRBV18 to TRBJ2-1; 9 bases are shared with TRBD1. The germline CDR1 and CDR2 sequences are KGHSH and LQKENI. V lost 3 bases and J lost 2; bases outside the gene matches: 5. The CDR3 has 16 residues. The full variable domain, completed using reference TRBV18 and TRBJ2-1, is NAGVMQNPRHLVRRRGQEARLRCSPMKGHSHVYWYRQLPEEGLKFMVYLQKENIIDESGMPKERFSAEFPKEGPSILRIQQVVRGDSAAYFCASSPVGQGPYNEQFFGPGTRLTVL.

The V gene is TRBV9, the J gene TRBJ2-3, with TRBD2 identical over 7 bases. The V and J ends lost 2 bases and 10 bases, in that order; junction bases with no gene match: 7. This CDR3 is built from 13 residues. The germline V gene has CDR1 SGDLS and CDR2 YYNGEE. DNA for the CDR3: TGTGCCAGCAGCGTTTCGAGCGGGGATGCGCAGTATTTT. Encoded protein: CASSVSSGDAQYF.

This rearrangement joins TRBV6-5 to TRBJ1-1; 9 nucleotides agree with TRBD1. The germline gives CDR1 MNHEY, CDR2 SVGAGI. V was clipped by 5 bases and J by 6 bases; unmatched bases: 7. This CDR3 is built from 14 residues. Here the CDR3 DNA reads TGTGCCAGCAGTGGACAGGGGAAGGGGGCTGAAGCTTTCTTT. This codes for CASSGQGKGAEAFF.

The J gene is TRBJ2-6, the V gene TRBV19; D is undetermined. Trimming left V 8 bases short and J 0 bases short, with 5 bases between. This CDR3 spans 13 amino acids. Germline lookup yields CDR1 LNHDA and CDR2 SQIVND (reference sequence). CDR3 protein: CASSSSGANVLTF. The CDR3 DNA sequence: TGTGCCAGTTCGAGCTCTGGGGCCAACGTCCTGACTTTC.

This chain joins TRBV10-2 and TRBJ1-1; possibly TRBD1 for D (6 bases). This CDR3 is 14 amino acids long. The germline V and J ends were trimmed by 6 bases and 0 bases, with 11 bases remaining between them. The germline V gene has CDR1 WSHSY and CDR2 SAAADI. The CDR3 spells CASRKQGMNTEAFF. The CDR3 DNA sequence: TGCGCCAGCAGGAAACAGGGCATGAACACTGAAGCTTTCTTT.

The chain combines TRBV5-1 with TRBJ1-1, with D uncertain. The CDR3 loop spans 13 amino acids. Looked up from germline, CDR1 is SGHRS and CDR2 is YFSETQ. Between the trimmed V and J ends, which lost 0 bases and 8 bases, there was a span of 11 bases. Here the CDR3 DNA reads TGCGCCAGCAGCTTGGGTAACAGACAAGAAGCTTTCTTT. Its protein is CASSLGNRQEAFF.

J is TRBJ2-1 and V is TRBV7-3, with 11 bases aligning to TRBD2. The CDR3 has 15 amino acids. The germline CDR1 and CDR2 sequences are SGHTA and FQGTGA. V trimming: 6 bases; J trimming: 4 bases; junction bases outside the gene matches: 5. The CDR3 DNA follows: TGTGCCAGCAGTCGACTAGCGGGGCCGTACAATGAGCAGTTCTTC. Translating gives CASSRLAGPYNEQFF.

The gene calls are TRBV7-8 and TRBJ1-1; D unresolved. Per germline, CDR1 SGHVS and CDR2 FQNEAQ. CDR3 length equals 15 residues. With 5 bases removed from V and 3 bases from J, the gap between germline ends came to 16 bases. In DNA, the CDR3 is TGTGCCAGCAGCACCTGGTCAGGCCCGGACACTGAAGCTTTCTTT. Residues: CASSTWSGPDTEAFF.

This sequence joins TRBV6-1 and TRBJ1-1, with 7 bases matching TRBD1. Losses at the gene ends were 8 bases for V and 4 bases for J; bases not matched to a gene: 7. The germline CDR1 and CDR2 sequences are MNHNS and SASEGT. This CDR3 has 13 amino acids. The CDR3 reads CASRDRSVTEAFF. The CDR3, as DNA: TGTGCCAGCCGGGACAGATCGGTCACTGAAGCTTTCTTT.

This chain joins TRBV7-9 and TRBJ1-1; 9 bases map to TRBD1. The V gene's germline CDR1 is SEHNR and CDR2 FQNEAQ (reference sequence). The J segment lost 3 bases and the V segment lost 10 bases, leaving 9 bases of the junction unmatched. This CDR3 comprises 14 residues. The CDR3 DNA reads TGTGCCACGCAGGGGACAGGGAAGGACACTGAAGCTTTCTTT. The encoded protein is CATQGTGKDTEAFF. Full variable domain (remainder filled in from reference TRBV7-9 and TRBJ1-1): DTGVSQNPRHKITKRGQNVTFRCDPISEHNRLYWYRQTLGQGPEFLTYFQNEAQLEKSRLLSDRFSAERPKGSFSTLEIQRTEQGDSAMYLCATQGTGKDTEAFFGQGTRLTVV.